These T cell receptor beta chains were read from a single sample in a study of beta chain features in type 1 diabetes. Here immunoSEQ multiplex PCR was the method, and the copy in TCRdb shows in-frame clones only, minus some. The table records 300,000 to 400,000 clones, 7.5% to 9% of them present only once. Input material: central memory CD4+ T cells from blood. These receptors all come from a woman aged 18 to 35 in good health. Both conserved end residues are part of each CDR3.

TRBV18,TRBJ2-2,CASSPPGTNTGELFF
TRBV27,TRBJ2-1,CASSFWGLGNSEQFF
TRBV7-8,TRBJ2-4,CASSWGVGAKNIQYF
TRBV6-5,TRBJ2-1,CASSYGSGNDEQFF
TRBV27,TRBJ2-2,CASSLRGTGELFF
TRBV7-9,TRBJ2-7,CASSLQTSGSSYEQYF
TRBV10-3,TRBJ1-1,CATRQGPEAFF
TRBV14,TRBJ2-7,CASSLGQNYEQYF
TRBV5-1,TRBJ2-7,CASSLGQGGLYEQYF
TRBV28,TRBJ2-5,CASRSRTGLRETQYF
TRBV5-1,TRBJ2-1,CASSYSGTSDGFF
TRBV28,-,CASSLPSDSSYEQYF
TRBV7-3,TRBJ1-2,CASAPGQGNYGYTF
TRBV4-2,TRBJ2-5,CASSQVGQEQETQYF
TRBV10-3,TRBJ2-5,CAIRGEQGETQYF
TRBV5-1,TRBJ2-3,CASSGRDSTDTQYF
TRBV11-2,TRBJ2-1,CASSLAFKTAFLGNEQFF
TRBV6-5,TRBJ2-5,CASSYSRGETQYF
TRBV7-8,TRBJ2-3,CASSLVSSGRVWGTDTQYF
TRBV6-5,TRBJ2-5,CASSYSAGGETQYF
TRBV15,TRBJ1-1,CATSRGSGRLNTEAFF
TRBV28,TRBJ2-4,CASSLMSGLAKNIQYF
TRBV2,TRBJ2-3,CASSVSPRTDTQYF
TRBV6-5,TRBJ1-1,CASSYGGTNTEAFF
TRBV29-1,TRBJ2-7,CSVVSGFEQYF
TRBV28,TRBJ1-5,CASSWDRGAQPQHF
TRBV6-5,TRBJ2-4,CASRTRWIAKNIQYF
TRBV11-2,TRBJ2-7,CASSQSIGEGRSEQYF
TRBV2,TRBJ2-2,CASNPQGRSTGELFF
TRBV5-1,TRBJ2-5,CASSLIVGGETQYF
TRBV18,TRBJ1-1,CASSPMGQDTEAFF
TRBV5-1,TRBJ2-7,CASSWTGINFEQYF
TRBV7-2,TRBJ2-5,CASSLSGSLGAQYF
TRBV6-5,-,CASSLAGVVYEQYF
TRBV21-1,TRBJ1-2,CATGAGGYGYTF
TRBV9,TRBJ2-6,CASSVGTVGQPGSGANVLTF
TRBV4-2,TRBJ2-7,CASSQASRTSGSYLYEQYF
TRBV5-1,TRBJ2-7,CASSTTGGSSYEQYF
TRBV28,TRBJ2-1,CASNSILTHNEQFF